This T cell receptor (beta chain) was obtained from a study of a mutant IDH1 vaccine in newly diagnosed glioma. Germline V gene data show CDR1 as SGHNT and CDR2 as YENEEA. This CDR3 comprises 13 residues. V lost 2 bases and J lost 6, with 8 bases in between. On this clone itself: Its cognate antigen is unknown.

The assay was immunoSEQ multiplex PCR, and TCRdb's table has in-frame clones only and misses some. Among about 110,000 clones listed, 90% were seen once. Time point here: week 11, during vaccination. In every dose of vaccine, 300 ug of mutant IDH1 20-mer peptide was given alongside topical imiquimod. The sequence came from a woman aged 45-59 years with glioma. V usage is TRBV11-3 and J usage is TRBJ2-1; D is uncertain. The specimen comprised PBMCs, sampled from a glioma patient whose treatment included an IDH1 peptide vaccine. CDR3 in DNA: TGTGCCAGCAGCTTATTCGTTTCCAATGAGCAGTTCTTC. Residues: CASSLFVSNEQFF.